This TCR beta chain stems from a study of T cell responses to AZD1222 COVID-19 vaccine. The method was immunoSEQ multiplex PCR; TCRdb's version includes in-frame clones alone and lacks a portion of them. This table holds about 150,000 clones, about 86% found once. With 5 bases removed from V and 0 bases from J, the gap between germline ends came to 11 bases. The germline CDR1 and CDR2 sequences are MNHEY and SVGEGT. The CDR3 is 15 amino acids. This clone was picked up one time. Its antigen is as yet unknown. Study conclusions and caveats: White British donors predominated, females outnumbered males, and clonal diversity was possibly underestimated. Unmutated regions of variants are reportedly targeted by nearly half of spike-specific TCRs. Repertoires were collected only later (after the peak T cell response had occurred). Compared with day 0, the breadth and depth of the Spike-specific TCR repertoire rose significantly after two doses of AZD1222.

The sample was peripheral blood, taken on day 0 of MenACWY control vaccination. This rearrangement joins TRBV6-2 or TRBV6-3 to TRBJ2-1, with a weak D call TRBD2 (6 bases). The receptor's source is an adult in good health. The CDR3, as DNA: TGTGCCAGCAGTCGGGACGGGAGCTCCTACAATGAGCAGTTCTTC. Translating it yields CASSRDGSSYNEQFF.